This record looks at one T cell receptor beta chain sequence and its context. The junction does not match germline at one end; this may be a read error. From germline, CDR1 is SEHNR and CDR2 FQNEAQ (reference sequence). The CDR3 sequence is 16 residues long. The sample is drawn from a study of cytomegalovirus exposure and HLA in healthy donors. The PCR used 60 Vbeta and 13 Jbeta primers. Repertoires were generated with immunoSEQ multiplex PCR, while TCRdb's copy carries only in-frame clones and drops some. Of approximately 90,000 clones listed, under 85% are singletons. This chain connects TRBV7-9 to TRBJ2-2; 11 nucleotides line up with TRBD1. The sequenced sample was PBMCs. The sequence was collected from a male donor in good health and CMV-seronegative. CDR3 nucleotide sequence: TGTTCCAGCAGCTTAGCGGGACAGGGGGTCACCGGGGAGCTGTTTTTT. Translated: CSSSLAGQGVTGELFF.